Here is one T cell receptor (beta chain) with its context. The source of the sample is a study of T cells after yellow fever vaccination. MiXCR, applied by TCRdb to the 5' RACE reads, yields one record per CDR3 protein. The table includes hundreds of thousands of distinct CDR3 sequences, approximately 12% detected once. The CDR3 has 13 residues. V was clipped by 5 bases and J by 6 bases, with 14 bases between them. Looked up from germline, CDR1 is LNHNV and CDR2 is YYDKDF (reference sequence). The chain combines TRBV15 with TRBJ2-7; maybe TRBD2 (6 bases). This material consisted of PBMCs, taken on the day of the yellow fever booster vaccination. The TCR originated in a man in his thirties or forties who received the YFV17D yellow fever vaccine. CDR3 sequence (DNA): TGTGCCACCAGCTTCGGGACTTCCCGCGAGCAGTACTTC. Residues: CATSFGTSREQYF.